This T cell receptor beta chain appears in the sequencing data of a study of control samples from healthy donors and cancer patients. The length of the CDR3 is 14 residues. In germline, CDR1 is SEHNR, CDR2 FQNEAQ (reference sequence). Trimming removed 5 bases from V and 4 bases from J, with 13 bases in between. Profiled with immunoSEQ multiplex PCR; TCRdb holds only in-frame clones, not every one. The repertoire holds over 200,000 clones, about four fifths seen once, with about an eighth in the top ten. The gene calls are TRBV7-9 and TRBJ2-3; D is possibly TRBD1 (6 bases). This receptor was identified in a woman aged 55-70 years with lung cancer. Sequencing was carried out using PBMCs. The CDR3 sequence is CASSQGQSADTQYF. The DNA for the CDR3 is TGTGCCAGCAGCCAAGGACAGTCAGCAGATACGCAGTATTTT.